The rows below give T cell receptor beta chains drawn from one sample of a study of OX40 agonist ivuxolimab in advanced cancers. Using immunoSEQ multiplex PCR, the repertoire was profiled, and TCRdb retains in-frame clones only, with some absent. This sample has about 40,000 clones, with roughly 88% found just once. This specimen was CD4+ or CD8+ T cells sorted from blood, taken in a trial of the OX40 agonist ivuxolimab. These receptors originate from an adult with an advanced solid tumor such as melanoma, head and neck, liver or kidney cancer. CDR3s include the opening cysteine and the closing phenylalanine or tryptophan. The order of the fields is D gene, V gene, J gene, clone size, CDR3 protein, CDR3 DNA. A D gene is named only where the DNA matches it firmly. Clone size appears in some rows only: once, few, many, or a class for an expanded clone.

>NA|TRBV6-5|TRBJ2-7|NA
CASSYGSGSYEQYF
TGTGCCAGCAGTTACGGGAGCGGCTCCTACGAGCAGTACTTC
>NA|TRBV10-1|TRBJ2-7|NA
CASSDVGVGYEQYF
TGCGCCAGCAGTGATGTGGGAGTCGGGTACGAGCAGTACTTC
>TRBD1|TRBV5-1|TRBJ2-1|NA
CASSFPGQGDNEQFF
TGCGCCAGCAGCTTCCCCGGACAGGGTGACAATGAGCAGTTCTTC
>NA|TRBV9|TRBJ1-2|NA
CASSGGGTHRDGYTF
TGTGCCAGCAGCGGTGGGGGGACCCACCGGGATGGCTACACCTTC
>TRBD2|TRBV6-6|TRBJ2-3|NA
CASSYGTSVSTDTQYF
TGTGCCAGCAGTTACGGGACTAGCGTAAGCACAGATACGCAGTATTTT
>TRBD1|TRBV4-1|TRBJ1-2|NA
CASSQDPGQGAGGYTF
TGCGCCAGCAGCCAAGATCCGGGACAGGGGGCGGGTGGCTACACCTTC
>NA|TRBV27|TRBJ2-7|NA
CASSSGAEQYF
TGTGCCAGCAGTTCAGGCGCCGAGCAGTACTTC
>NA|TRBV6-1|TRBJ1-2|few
CASSEAETINYGYTF
TGTGCCAGCAGTGAAGCCGAGACAATCAACTATGGCTACACCTTC
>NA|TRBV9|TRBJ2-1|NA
CASSVSASSYNEQFF
TGTGCCAGCAGCGTAAGCGCGAGCTCCTACAATGAGCAGTTCTTC
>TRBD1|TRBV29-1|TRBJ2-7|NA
CSVEGGTGRFEQYF
TGCAGCGTTGAGGGGGGGACAGGGAGGTTCGAGCAGTACTTC
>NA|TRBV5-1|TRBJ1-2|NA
CASSLEIRGGGYTF
TGCGCCAGCAGCTTGGAGATTCGGGGCGGTGGCTACACCTTC
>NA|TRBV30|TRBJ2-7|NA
CAWSFGQLSYEQYF
TGTGCCTGGAGCTTTGGACAGCTTTCCTACGAGCAGTACTTC
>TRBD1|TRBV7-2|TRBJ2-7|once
CASSYPGQGTYEQYF
TGTGCCAGCAGCTACCCGGGACAGGGTACGTACGAGCAGTACTTC
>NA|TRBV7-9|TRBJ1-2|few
CASSPTTVPDGYTF
TGTGCCAGCAGCCCCACCACAGTACCAGATGGCTACACCTTC
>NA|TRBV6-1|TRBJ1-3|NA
CASSEVGTGNTIYF
TGTGCCAGCAGTGAAGTTGGGACTGGAAACACCATATATTTT
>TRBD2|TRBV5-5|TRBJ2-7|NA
CASSFSTSGSGEQYF
TGTGCCAGCAGCTTTAGCACTAGCGGGAGCGGCGAGCAGTACTTC
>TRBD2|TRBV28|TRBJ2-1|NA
CASSLRDYTFGEQFF
TGTGCCAGCAGTCTCCGGGACTATACCTTTGGTGAGCAGTTCTTC
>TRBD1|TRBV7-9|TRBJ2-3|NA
CASSSNRGSSTDTQYF
TGTGCCAGCAGCTCCAACAGGGGATCTAGCACAGATACGCAGTATTTT
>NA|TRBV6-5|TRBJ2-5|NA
CASSLASQETQYF
TGTGCCAGCAGCCTTGCCAGTCAAGAGACCCAGTACTTC
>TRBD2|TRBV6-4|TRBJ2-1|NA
CASSDSRAGAYNEQFF
TGTGCCAGCAGTGACTCGAGGGCGGGAGCTTACAATGAGCAGTTCTTC
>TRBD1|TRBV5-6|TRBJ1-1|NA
CASSLRDSPNTEAFF
TGTGCCAGCAGCTTAAGGGACAGCCCGAACACTGAAGCTTTCTTT
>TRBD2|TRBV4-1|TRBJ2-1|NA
CASSESSGNSYNEQFF
TGCGCCAGCAGCGAATCTAGCGGGAATTCCTACAATGAGCAGTTCTTC
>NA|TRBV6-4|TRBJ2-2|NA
CASSDSYGGELFF
TGTGCCAGCAGTGACTCATATGGCGGGGAGCTGTTTTTT
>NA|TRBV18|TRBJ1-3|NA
CASSHGRGSGNTIYF
TGTGCCAGCTCGCACGGTAGGGGCTCTGGAAACACCATATATTTT
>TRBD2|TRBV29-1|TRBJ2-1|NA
CSVEERQDGTSGRRHEQFF
TGCAGCGTTGAAGAAAGGCAGGACGGGACTAGCGGGAGAAGACATGAGCAGTTCTTC
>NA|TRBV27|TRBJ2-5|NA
CASSPSGGRYGETQYF
TGTGCCAGCAGTCCAAGTGGGGGGAGGTATGGGGAGACCCAGTACTTC
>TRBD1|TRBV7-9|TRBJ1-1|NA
CASSGYRGWTEAFF
TGTGCCAGCAGCGGTTACAGGGGTTGGACTGAAGCTTTCTTT
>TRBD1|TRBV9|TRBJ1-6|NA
CASSTSGQGSSPLHF
TGTGCCAGCAGCACGTCGGGACAGGGGTCTTCACCCCTCCACTTT
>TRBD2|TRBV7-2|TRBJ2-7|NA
CASSPSVLAGGPEQYF
TGTGCCAGCAGCCCCAGTGTTCTAGCGGGAGGGCCCGAGCAGTACTTC
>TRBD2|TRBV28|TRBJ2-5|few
CASSPLAGGRETQYF
TGTGCCAGCAGTCCGCTAGCGGGAGGCCGCGAGACCCAGTACTTC
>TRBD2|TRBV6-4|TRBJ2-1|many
CASSEAGGYNEQFF
TGTGCCAGCAGTGAAGCGGGAGGGTACAATGAGCAGTTCTTC
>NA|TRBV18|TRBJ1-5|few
CASSPIMGPQHF
TGTGCCAGCTCACCCATTATGGGCCCCCAGCATTTT
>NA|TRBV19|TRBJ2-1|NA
CASSEGVDYNEQFF
TGTGCCAGTAGTGAGGGAGTCGACTACAATGAGCAGTTCTTC
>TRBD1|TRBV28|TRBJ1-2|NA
CASSSGQGYGYTF
TGTGCCAGCAGTTCGGGACAGGGTTATGGCTACACCTTC
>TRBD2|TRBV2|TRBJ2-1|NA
CASSVGLAAYNEQFF
TGTGCCAGCAGTGTGGGACTAGCAGCCTACAATGAGCAGTTCTTC
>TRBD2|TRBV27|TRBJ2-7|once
CASSWGGWFEQYF
TGTGCCAGTTCTTGGGGGGGGTGGTTCGAGCAGTACTTC
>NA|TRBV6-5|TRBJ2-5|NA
CASSNLLGQETQYF
TGTGCCAGCAGTAACCTACTCGGTCAAGAGACCCAGTACTTC
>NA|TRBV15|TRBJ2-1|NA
CATGDGRDGPYNEQFF
TGTGCCACCGGGGACGGACGCGACGGGCCCTACAATGAGCAGTTCTTC
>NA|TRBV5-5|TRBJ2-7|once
CASSFRGPYEQYF
TGTGCCAGCAGCTTCAGGGGCCCCTACGAGCAGTACTTC
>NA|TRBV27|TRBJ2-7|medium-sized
CASIGAGYPYEQYF
TGTGCCAGCATTGGGGCAGGGTACCCCTACGAGCAGTACTTC
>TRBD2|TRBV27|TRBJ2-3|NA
CASRKTVVAGGPGTDTQYF
TGTGCCAGCAGAAAAACCGTGGTTGCGGGAGGGCCGGGCACAGATACGCAGTATTTT
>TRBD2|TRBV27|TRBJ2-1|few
CASSGLAGGNEQFF
TGTGCCAGCAGCGGACTAGCGGGAGGCAATGAGCAGTTCTTC
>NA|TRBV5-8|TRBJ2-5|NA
CASSPYVGGYQETQYF
TGTGCCAGCAGTCCCTACGTGGGGGGATACCAAGAGACCCAGTACTTC
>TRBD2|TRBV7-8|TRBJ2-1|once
CASSLYGLAGDEQFF
TGTGCCAGCAGCTTATATGGACTAGCGGGAGATGAGCAGTTCTTC